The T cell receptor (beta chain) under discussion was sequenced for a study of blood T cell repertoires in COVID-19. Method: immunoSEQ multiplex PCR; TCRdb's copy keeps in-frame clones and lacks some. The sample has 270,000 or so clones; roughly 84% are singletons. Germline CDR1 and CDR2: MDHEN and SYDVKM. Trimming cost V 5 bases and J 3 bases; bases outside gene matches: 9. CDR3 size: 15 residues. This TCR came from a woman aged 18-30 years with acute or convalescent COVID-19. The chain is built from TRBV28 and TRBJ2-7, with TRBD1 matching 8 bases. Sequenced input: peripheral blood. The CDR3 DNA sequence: TGTGCCAGCAGTCCCAATCCGGGACAGGTCTACGAGCAGTACTTC. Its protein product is CASSPNPGQVYEQYF.